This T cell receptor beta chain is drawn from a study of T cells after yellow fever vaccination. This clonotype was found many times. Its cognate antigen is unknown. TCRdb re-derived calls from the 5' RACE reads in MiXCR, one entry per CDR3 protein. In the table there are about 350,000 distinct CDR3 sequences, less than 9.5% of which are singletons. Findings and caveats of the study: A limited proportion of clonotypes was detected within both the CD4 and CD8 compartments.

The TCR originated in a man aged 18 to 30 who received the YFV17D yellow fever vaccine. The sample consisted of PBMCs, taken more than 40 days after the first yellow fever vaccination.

This CDR3 reads CASSQDRPGQETQYF. CDR3 coding DNA: TGTGCCAGCAGCCAAGATCGTCCAGGACAAGAGACCCAGTACTTC. This chain connects TRBV4-2 to TRBJ2-5; no definite D call. Germline values: CDR1 LGHNA, CDR2 YNFKEQ. V lost 0 bases to trimming and J lost 2 bases, with 10 bases between them. The CDR3 totals 15 residues.